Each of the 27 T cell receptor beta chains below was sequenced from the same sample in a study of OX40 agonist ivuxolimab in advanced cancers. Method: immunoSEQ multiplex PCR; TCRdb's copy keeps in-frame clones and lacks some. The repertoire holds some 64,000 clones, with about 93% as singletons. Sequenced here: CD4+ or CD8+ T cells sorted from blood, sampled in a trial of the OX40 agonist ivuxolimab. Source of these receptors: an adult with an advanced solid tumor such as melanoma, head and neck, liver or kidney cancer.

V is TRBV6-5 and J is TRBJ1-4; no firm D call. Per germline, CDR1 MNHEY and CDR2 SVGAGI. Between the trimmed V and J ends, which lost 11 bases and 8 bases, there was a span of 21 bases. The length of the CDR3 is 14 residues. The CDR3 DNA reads TGTGCCCCCCCGAAGGTTCGGAAGGAGGAAAAACTGTTTTTT. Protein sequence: CAPPKVRKEEKLFF.

For the CDR3, the DNA is TGTGCCAGCAGTCCCCTAGCGGGAGGGCTGAATGAGCAGTTCTTC. This gives the protein CASSPLAGGLNEQFF. The rearrangement links TRBV6-4 to TRBJ2-1, with 12 positions matching TRBD2. From germline, CDR1 is MRHNA and CDR2 SNTAGT. The CDR3 length is 15 residues. The V segment lost 5 bases and the J segment 7 bases; nucleotides outside the gene matches: 6.

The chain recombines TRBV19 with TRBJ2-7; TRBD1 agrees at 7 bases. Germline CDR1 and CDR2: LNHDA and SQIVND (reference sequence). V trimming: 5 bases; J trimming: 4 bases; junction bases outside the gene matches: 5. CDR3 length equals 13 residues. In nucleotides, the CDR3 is TGTGCCAGTAGTGCGACAGGGTTGTACGAGCAGTACTTC. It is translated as CASSATGLYEQYF.

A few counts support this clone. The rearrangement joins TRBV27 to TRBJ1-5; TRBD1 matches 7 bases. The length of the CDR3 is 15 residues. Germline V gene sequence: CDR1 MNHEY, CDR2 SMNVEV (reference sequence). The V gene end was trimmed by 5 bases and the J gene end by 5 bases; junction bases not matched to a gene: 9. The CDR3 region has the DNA TGTGCCAGCAGTGGAACAGGGGAAGTCTATCAGCCCCAGCATTTT. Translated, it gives CASSGTGEVYQPQHF.

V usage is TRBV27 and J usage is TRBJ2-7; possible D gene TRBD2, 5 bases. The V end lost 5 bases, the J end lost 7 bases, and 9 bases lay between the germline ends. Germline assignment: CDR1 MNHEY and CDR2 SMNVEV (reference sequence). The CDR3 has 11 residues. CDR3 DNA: TGTGCCAGCAGTGTCTCGGGGGAGCAGTACTTC. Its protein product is CASSVSGEQYF.

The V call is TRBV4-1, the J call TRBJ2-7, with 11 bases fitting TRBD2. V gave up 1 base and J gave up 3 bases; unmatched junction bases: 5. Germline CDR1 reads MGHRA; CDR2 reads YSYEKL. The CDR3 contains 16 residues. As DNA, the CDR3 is TGCGCCAGCAGCCAAGTCCTAGCGGGAGGAAACTACGAGCAGTACTTC. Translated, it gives CASSQVLAGGNYEQYF.

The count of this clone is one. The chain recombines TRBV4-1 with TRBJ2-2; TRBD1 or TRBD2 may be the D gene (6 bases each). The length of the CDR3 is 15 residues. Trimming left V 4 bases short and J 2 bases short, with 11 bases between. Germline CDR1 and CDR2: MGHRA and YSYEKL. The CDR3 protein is CASSLWGANTGELFF. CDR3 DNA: TGCGCCAGCAGCCTTTGGGGGGCCAACACCGGGGAGCTGTTTTTT.

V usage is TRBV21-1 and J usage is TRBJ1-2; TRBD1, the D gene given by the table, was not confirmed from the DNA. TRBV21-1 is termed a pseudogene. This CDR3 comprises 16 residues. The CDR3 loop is CASSFPDSTYNYGYTF. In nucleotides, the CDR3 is TGTGCCAGCAGCTTCCCGGACAGCACATATAACTATGGCTACACCTTC.

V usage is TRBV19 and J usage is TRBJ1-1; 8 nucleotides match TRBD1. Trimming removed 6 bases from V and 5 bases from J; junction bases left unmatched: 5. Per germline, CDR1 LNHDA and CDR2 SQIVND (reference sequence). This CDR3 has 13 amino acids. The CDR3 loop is CASRGRGQTEAFF. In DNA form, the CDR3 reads TGTGCCAGTAGAGGCAGGGGGCAGACTGAAGCTTTCTTT.

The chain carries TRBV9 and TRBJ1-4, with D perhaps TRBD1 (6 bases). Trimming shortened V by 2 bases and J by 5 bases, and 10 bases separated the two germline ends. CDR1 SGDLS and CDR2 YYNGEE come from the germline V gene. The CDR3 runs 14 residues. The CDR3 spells CASSVEGGNEKLFF. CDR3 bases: TGTGCCAGCAGCGTCGAGGGGGGGAATGAAAAACTGTTTTTT.

The CDR3, as DNA: TGCGCCAGCAGTGAAGGGCAGGGGGGCACCGGGGAGCTGTTTTTT. Protein: CASSEGQGGTGELFF. This chain uses TRBV10-1 with TRBJ2-2; a possible D gene is TRBD1 (7 bases). CDR1 and CDR2 (germline): WNHNN, SYGVQD (reference sequence). The V end was cut by 3 bases, the J end by 4 bases, with 12 bases between. The CDR3 extends over 15 amino acids.

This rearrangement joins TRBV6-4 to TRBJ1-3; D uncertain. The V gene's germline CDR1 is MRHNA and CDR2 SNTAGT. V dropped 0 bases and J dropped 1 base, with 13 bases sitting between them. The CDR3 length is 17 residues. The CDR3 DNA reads TGTGCCAGCAGTGACTCGACCAGCGGGAGATCTGGAAACACCATATATTTT. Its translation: CASSDSTSGRSGNTIYF.

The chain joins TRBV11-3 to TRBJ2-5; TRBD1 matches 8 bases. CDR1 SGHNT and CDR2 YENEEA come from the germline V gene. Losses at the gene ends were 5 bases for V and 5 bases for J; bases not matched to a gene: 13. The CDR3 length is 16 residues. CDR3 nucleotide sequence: TGTGCCAGCAGCCTATGGGTCAGGGGGCTATCGGAGACCCAGTACTTC. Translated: CASSLWVRGLSETQYF.

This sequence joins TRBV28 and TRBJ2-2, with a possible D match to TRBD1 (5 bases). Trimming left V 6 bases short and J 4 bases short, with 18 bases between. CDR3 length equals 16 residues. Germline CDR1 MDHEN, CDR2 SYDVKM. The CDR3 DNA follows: TGTGCCAGCAGCCCCCTCCCAGGGTCGACCACCGGGGAGCTGTTTTTT. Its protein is CASSPLPGSTTGELFF. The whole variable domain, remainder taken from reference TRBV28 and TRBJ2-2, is DVKVTQSSRYLVKRTGEKVFLECVQDMDHENMFWYRQDPGLGLRLIYFSYDVKMKEKGDIPEGYSVSREKKERFSLILESASTNQTSMYLCASSPLPGSTTGELFFGEGSRLTVL.

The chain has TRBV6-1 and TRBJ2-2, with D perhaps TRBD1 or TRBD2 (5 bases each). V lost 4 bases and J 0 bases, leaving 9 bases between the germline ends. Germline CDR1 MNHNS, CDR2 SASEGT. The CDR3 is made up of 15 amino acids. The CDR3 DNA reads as TGTGCCAGCAGTGTCGGGACGGCGAACACCGGGGAGCTGTTTTTT. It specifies CASSVGTANTGELFF.

The CDR3 nucleotides read TGTGCCAGTAGTGTGGGAAGGGGGAGATCATCCTACGAGCAGTACTTC. It yields the protein CASSVGRGRSSYEQYF. The chain carries TRBV19 and TRBJ2-7; a weak D match, TRBD1 (6 bases). The V end lost 5 bases, the J end lost 1 base, and 18 bases lay between the germline ends. CDR3 length: 16 amino acids. Germline CDR1 reads LNHDA; CDR2 reads SQIVND (reference sequence).

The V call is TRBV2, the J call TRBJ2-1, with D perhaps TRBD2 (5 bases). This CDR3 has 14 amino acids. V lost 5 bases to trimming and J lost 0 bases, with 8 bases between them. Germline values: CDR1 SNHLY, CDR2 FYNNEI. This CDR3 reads CASSSGDSYNEQFF. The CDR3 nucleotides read TGTGCCAGCAGTAGCGGAGACTCCTACAATGAGCAGTTCTTC.

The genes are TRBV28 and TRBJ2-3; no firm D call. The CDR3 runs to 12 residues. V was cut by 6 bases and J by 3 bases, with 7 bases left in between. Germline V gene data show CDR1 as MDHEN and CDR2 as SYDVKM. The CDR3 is CASSLETDTQYF. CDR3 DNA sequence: TGTGCCAGCAGCCTAGAAACAGATACGCAGTATTTT.

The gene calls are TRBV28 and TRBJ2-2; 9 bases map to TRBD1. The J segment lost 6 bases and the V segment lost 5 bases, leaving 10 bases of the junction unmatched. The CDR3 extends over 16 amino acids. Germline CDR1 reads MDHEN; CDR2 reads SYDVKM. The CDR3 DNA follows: TGTGCCAGCAGTGATTTCGGGACAGGGATCGCCGGGGAGCTGTTTTTT. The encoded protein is CASSDFGTGIAGELFF. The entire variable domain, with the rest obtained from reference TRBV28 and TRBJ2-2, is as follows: DVKVTQSSRYLVKRTGEKVFLECVQDMDHENMFWYRQDPGLGLRLIYFSYDVKMKEKGDIPEGYSVSREKKERFSLILESASTNQTSMYLCASSDFGTGIAGELFFGEGSRLTVL.

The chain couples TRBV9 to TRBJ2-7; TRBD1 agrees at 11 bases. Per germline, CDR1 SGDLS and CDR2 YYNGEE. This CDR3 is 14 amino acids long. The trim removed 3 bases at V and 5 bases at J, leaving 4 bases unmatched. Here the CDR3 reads CASSGTGGKDEQYF. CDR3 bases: TGTGCCAGCAGCGGGACAGGGGGCAAGGACGAGCAGTACTTC.

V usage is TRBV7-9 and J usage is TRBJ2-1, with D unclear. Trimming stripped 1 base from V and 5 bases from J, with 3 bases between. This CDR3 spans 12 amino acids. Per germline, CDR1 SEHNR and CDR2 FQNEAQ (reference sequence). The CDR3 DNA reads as TGTGCCAGCAGCTTAGTAGACAATGAGCAGTTCTTC. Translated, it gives CASSLVDNEQFF.

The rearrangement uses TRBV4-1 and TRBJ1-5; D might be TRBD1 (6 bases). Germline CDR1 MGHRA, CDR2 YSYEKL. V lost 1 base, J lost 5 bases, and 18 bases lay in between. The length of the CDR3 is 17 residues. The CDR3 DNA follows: TGCGCCAGCAGCCAAGCCGGGGGCAGGGCGGGGGATCAGCCCCAGCATTTT. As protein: CASSQAGGRAGDQPQHF.

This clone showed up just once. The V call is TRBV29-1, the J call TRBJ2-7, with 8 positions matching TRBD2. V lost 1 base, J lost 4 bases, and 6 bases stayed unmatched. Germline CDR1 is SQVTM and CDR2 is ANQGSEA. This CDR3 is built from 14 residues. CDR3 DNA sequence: TGCAGCGTTGAAGGAGTAGCGGGAAATTACGAGCAGTACTTC. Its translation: CSVEGVAGNYEQYF.

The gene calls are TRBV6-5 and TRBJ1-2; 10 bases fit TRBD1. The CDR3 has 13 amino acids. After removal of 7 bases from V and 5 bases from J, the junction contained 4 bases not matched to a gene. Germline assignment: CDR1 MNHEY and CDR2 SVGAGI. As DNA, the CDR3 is TGTGCCAGCAAAGGGACAGGGGTTTATGGCTACACCTTC. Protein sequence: CASKGTGVYGYTF.

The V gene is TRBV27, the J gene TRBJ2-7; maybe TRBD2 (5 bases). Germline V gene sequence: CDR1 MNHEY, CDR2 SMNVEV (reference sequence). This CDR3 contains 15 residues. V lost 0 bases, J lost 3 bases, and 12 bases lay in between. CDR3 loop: CASSLSAGVVYEQYF. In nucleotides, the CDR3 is TGTGCCAGCAGTTTATCGGCCGGGGTGGTCTACGAGCAGTACTTC.

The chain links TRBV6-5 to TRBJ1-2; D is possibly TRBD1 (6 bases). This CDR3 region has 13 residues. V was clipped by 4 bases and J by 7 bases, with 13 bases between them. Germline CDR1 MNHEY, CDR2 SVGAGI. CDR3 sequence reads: CASSSTGLIGYTF. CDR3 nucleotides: TGTGCCAGCAGTTCAACAGGGTTGATTGGCTACACCTTC.

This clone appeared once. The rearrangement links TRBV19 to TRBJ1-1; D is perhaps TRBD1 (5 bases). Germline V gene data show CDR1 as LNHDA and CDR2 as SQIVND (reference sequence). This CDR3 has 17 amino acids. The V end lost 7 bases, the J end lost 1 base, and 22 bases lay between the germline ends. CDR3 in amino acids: CASKLSDRKAKNTEAFF. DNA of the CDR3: TGTGCCAGTAAATTATCCGACAGAAAGGCTAAGAACACTGAAGCTTTCTTT.